This TCR beta chain derives from a study of cytomegalovirus exposure and HLA in healthy donors. Study-wide background: Early released data had about 85 million unique TCRs, all coming from HLA-typed donors.

Study findings and constraints: Roughly even sequencing depth across donors was the assumption behind the presence/absence analyses. Association with HLA alleles at 0.05 false discovery rate was found for 15,000 or so TCR beta sequences in a later analysis. Later analysis indicated greater clonal expansion among HLA-associated TCR beta chains than among equally common other chains.

CDR3 size: 13 residues. Trimming took 5 bases from V and 3 from J; bases not matched to a gene: 3. Looked up from germline, CDR1 is SGDLS and CDR2 is YYNGEE. A multiplex PCR was run with 60 Vbeta primers and 13 Jbeta primers. Profiling relied on immunoSEQ multiplex PCR, and the TCRdb table lists in-frame clones only, not all of them. The table has some 170,000 clones, 80% to 85% seen once. On this clone itself: Its antigen is unidentified.

Sequenced material: PBMCs. This chain links TRBV9 with TRBJ2-7; 9 bases are a match to TRBD1. The receptor's source is a woman in her twenties or thirties in good health and CMV-seronegative. The CDR3 region is CASSGGQGYEQYF. CDR3 bases: TGTGCCAGCAGTGGGGGACAGGGCTACGAGCAGTACTTC.